The present TCR beta chain was sequenced within a study of Graves' ophthalmopathy and Graves' hyperthyroidism. Whole-study results and caveats: Blood also harbored most expanded thyroid clonotypes above 0.001 frequency.

This clonotype was detected many times. Antigen unknown. Amplification from RNA transcripts yielded the TCR beta CDR3 regions. A first-round RT-PCR used HTBI primers, followed by a second-round multiplex PCR. Using its own MiXCR run on the multiplex PCR reads, TCRdb lists one record per CDR3 protein. The sample holds hundreds of thousands of distinct CDR3 sequences, around an eighth seen once. Germline CDR1 KGHDR, CDR2 SFDVKD. The CDR3 is 15 residues long. V was shortened by 3 bases and J by 0 bases, with 11 bases between the two germline ends. Sequencing was carried out using blood. The chain recombines TRBV24-1 with TRBJ2-7; a possible D gene is TRBD2 (5 bases). This receptor was obtained from a woman in her 30s with Graves' ophthalmopathy. The CDR3: CATSDPGSSSYEQYF. The CDR3 DNA sequence: TGTGCCACCAGTGATCCGGGATCAAGCTCCTACGAGCAGTACTTC.